Following are 9 T cell receptor beta chains from one sample sequenced in a study of cytomegalovirus exposure and HLA in healthy donors. It was with 60 Vbeta and 13 Jbeta primers that the PCR ran. Assay: immunoSEQ multiplex PCR; the TCRdb copy retains only in-frame clones and omits some. The sample has some 150,000 clones. Sample: PBMCs. The source of these receptors is a middle-aged man in good health and CMV-seronegative.

The chain uses TRBV6-4 and TRBJ2-6; maybe TRBD1 (5 bases). Deletions cut 2 bases from V and 2 bases from J, with 10 bases between. The germline V gene encodes CDR1 MRHNA and CDR2 SNTAGT. The CDR3 is 16 amino acids. CDR3: CASSDRKGTGANVLTF. The CDR3 nucleotides read TGTGCCAGCAGTGACCGGAAGGGGACTGGGGCCAACGTCCTGACTTTC.

CDR3 sequence reads: CASSVSAGGSYGYTF. The CDR3 coding sequence is TGTGCCAGCAGCGTATCGGCAGGGGGCTCCTATGGCTACACCTTC. This chain uses TRBV9 with TRBJ1-2; 8 bases fit TRBD1. Per germline, CDR1 SGDLS and CDR2 YYNGEE. V shed 1 base and J 4 bases; nucleotides not matched to a gene: 6. The CDR3 sequence is 15 residues long. Full variable domain (outside the CDR3, taken from reference TRBV9 and TRBJ1-2): DSGVTQTPKHLITATGQRVTLRCSPRSGDLSVYWYQQSLDQGLQFLIQYYNGEERAKGNILERFSAQQFPDLHSELNLSSLELGDSALYFCASSVSAGGSYGYTFGSGTRLTVV.

The chain is built from TRBV6-5 and TRBJ1-5, with 7 bases matching TRBD1. Germline V CDR1 and CDR2: MNHEY, SVGAGI. V gave up 5 bases and J gave up 4 bases; unmatched junction bases: 8. The CDR3 is 15 amino acids. The CDR3 here is CASSTRQGENQPQHF. Written as DNA, the CDR3 is TGTGCCAGCAGTACCCGGCAGGGGGAAAATCAGCCCCAGCATTTT.

The V call is TRBV6-5, the J call TRBJ1-1; D is uncertain. V was trimmed by 4 bases and J by 8 bases, leaving 11 bases between them. Germline V gives CDR1 MNHEY, CDR2 SVGAGI. The length of the CDR3 is 12 residues. CDR3 amino acids: CASSSPLFEAFF. The CDR3 DNA follows: TGTGCCAGCAGTTCTCCTCTCTTCGAAGCTTTCTTT.

The chain carries TRBV5-1 and TRBJ2-7, with D unresolved. Germline CDR1 SGHRS, CDR2 YFSETQ. The germline V and J ends were trimmed by 2 bases and 3 bases, with 6 bases remaining between them. The CDR3 has 12 residues. CDR3 residues: CASSFDNYEQYF. In nucleotides, the CDR3 is TGCGCCAGCAGCTTTGACAACTACGAGCAGTACTTC.

This chain uses TRBV4-1 with TRBJ1-1; D is perhaps TRBD1 (6 bases). Germline loops: CDR1 MGHRA, CDR2 YSYEKL. The CDR3 totals 15 residues. Trimming took 4 bases from V and 6 from J, leaving 18 bases between them. CDR3 sequence reads: CASSRTHDRFSEAFF. In nucleotides, the CDR3 is TGCGCCAGCAGCCGAACCCACGACAGGTTCTCTGAAGCTTTCTTT.

V usage is TRBV5-8 and J usage is TRBJ1-5; D remains unclear. The CDR3 extends over 13 amino acids. V lost 3 bases and J lost 7, with 11 bases in between. In germline, CDR1 is SGHTS, CDR2 YDEGEE. This CDR3 reads CASSSAGSQPQHF. Written as DNA, the CDR3 is TGTGCCAGCAGCTCGGCAGGTTCACAGCCCCAGCATTTT.

The V call is TRBV2, the J call TRBJ1-1, with D possibly being TRBD1 (6 bases). Trimming cost V 6 bases and J 0 bases, with 11 bases left between them. The CDR3 contains 14 residues. Looked up from germline, CDR1 is SNHLY and CDR2 is FYNNEI. CDR3: CASRLTGLNTEAFF. The CDR3, as DNA: TGTGCCAGCAGGTTGACAGGTCTGAACACTGAAGCTTTCTTT.

The V call is TRBV7-2, the J call TRBJ2-1, with D perhaps TRBD2 (5 bases). The CDR3 has 16 residues. V lost 5 bases and J lost 6, with 20 bases in between. CDR1 is SGHTA and CDR2 is FQGNSA in the germline V gene. The CDR3 loop reads CASSPEGGYGINEQFF. CDR3 coding DNA: TGTGCCAGCAGCCCAGAAGGTGGGTACGGGATCAATGAGCAGTTCTTC.